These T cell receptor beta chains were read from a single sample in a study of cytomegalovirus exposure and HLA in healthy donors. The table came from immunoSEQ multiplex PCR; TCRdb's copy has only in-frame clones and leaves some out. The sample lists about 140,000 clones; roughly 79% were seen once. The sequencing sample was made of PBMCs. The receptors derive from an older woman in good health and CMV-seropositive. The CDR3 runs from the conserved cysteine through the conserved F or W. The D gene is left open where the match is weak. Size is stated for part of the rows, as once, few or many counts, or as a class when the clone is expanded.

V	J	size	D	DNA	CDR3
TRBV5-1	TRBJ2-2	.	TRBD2	TGCGCCAGCAGCTCCCCCGGGAGGACTAGCGATTACACCGGGGAGCTGTTTTTT	CASSSPGRTSDYTGELFF
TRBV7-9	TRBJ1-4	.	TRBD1	TGTGCCAGCAGCTTAACAGGGGGAGGCGAAAAACTGTTTTTT	CASSLTGGGEKLFF
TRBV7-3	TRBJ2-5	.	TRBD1	TGTGCCAGCAGTATGTTGGGACAGGGGGTAGGAGAGACCCAGTACTTC	CASSMLGQGVGETQYF
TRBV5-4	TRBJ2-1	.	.	TGTGCCAGCAGCTTGGGTGGCGGCTACTCCTCCTACAATGAGCAGTTCTTC	CASSLGGGYSSYNEQFF
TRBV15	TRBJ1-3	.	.	TGTGCCACCAGCAGAGGGAGAGGTCGGGGAAACACCATATATTTT	CATSRGRGRGNTIYF
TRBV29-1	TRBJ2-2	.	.	TGCAGCGTAGCACAGGGTTTGGCCGGGGAGCTGTTTTTT	CSVAQGLAGELFF
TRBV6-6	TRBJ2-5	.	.	TGTGCCAGCAGTTACGTTCCTAGCCAAGAGACCCAGTACTTC	CASSYVPSQETQYF
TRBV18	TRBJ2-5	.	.	TGTGCCAGCTCACAATTTAGCGGTAGACCCAATCCGTACTTC	CASSQFSGRPNPYF
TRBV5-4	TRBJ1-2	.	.	TGTGCCAGCAGCCCTATCCCGTTGGACTATGGCTACACCTTC	CASSPIPLDYGYTF
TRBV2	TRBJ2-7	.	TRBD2	TGTGCCAGCCGACGGCTGCTAGCGGGATTGGGGGAGCAGTACTTC	CASRRLLAGLGEQYF
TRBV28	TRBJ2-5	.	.	TGTGCCAGCAGACAGGGTCAAGAGACCCAGTACTTC	CASRQGQETQYF
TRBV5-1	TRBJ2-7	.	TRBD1	TGCGCCAGCAGCTGGACAGGGGCGGTCTCCTACGAGCAGTACTTC	CASSWTGAVSYEQYF
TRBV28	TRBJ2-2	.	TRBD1	TGTGCCAGCAGAAAAAGGACAGGGAACACCGGGGAGCTGTTTTTT	CASRKRTGNTGELFF
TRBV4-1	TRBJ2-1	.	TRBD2	TGCGCCAGCAGCCAAGGACTTATAAGCGGGAGCCTACTCTTTGAGCAGTTCTTC	CASSQGLISGSLLFEQFF
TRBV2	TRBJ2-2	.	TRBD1	TGTGCCAGCACGGGTGACACAGGGGGCCGAGGCGGGGAGCTGTTTTTT	CASTGDTGGRGGELFF
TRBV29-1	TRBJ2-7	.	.	TGCAGCGTTGGCGCGGACACCTACGAGCAGTACTTC	CSVGADTYEQYF
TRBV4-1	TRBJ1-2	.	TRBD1	TGCGCCAGCAGCCAGTGGGACAGGGGGCCAAGAATGGGCTACACCTTC	CASSQWDRGPRMGYTF
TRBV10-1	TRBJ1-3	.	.	TGCGCCAGGAGAGATAGCGGGAGTGTTTGTGGAAACACCATATATTTT	CARRDSGSVCGNTIYF
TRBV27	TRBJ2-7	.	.	TGTGCCAGCAGTTTCTCCAGCTCCTACGAGCAGTACTTC	CASSFSSSYEQYF
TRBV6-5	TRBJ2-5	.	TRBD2	TGTGCCAGCAGTTACGGCCTAGCGGGACGGGAGACCCAGTACTTC	CASSYGLAGRETQYF
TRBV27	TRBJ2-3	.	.	TGTGCCAGCAGCCCCCTTCCCGCAGATACGCAGTATTTT	CASSPLPADTQYF
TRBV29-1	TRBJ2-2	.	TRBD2	TGCAGCGTTGTGAGTTGGGGACGGCAAGGACTAGCGGGAGAGAACACCGGGGAGCTGTTTTTT	CSVVSWGRQGLAGENTGELFF
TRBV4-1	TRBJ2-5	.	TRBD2	TGCGCCAGCAGCCAAGGAACTAGCGTCAACCAAGAGACCCAGTACTTC	CASSQGTSVNQETQYF
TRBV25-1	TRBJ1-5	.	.	TGTGCCAGCAGTGAATTCGACAGCAGCAATCAGCCCCAGCATTTT	CASSEFDSSNQPQHF
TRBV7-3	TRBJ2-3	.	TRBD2	TGTGCCAGCAGCCCGGGACTAGCGGGAGATACGCAGTATTTT	CASSPGLAGDTQYF
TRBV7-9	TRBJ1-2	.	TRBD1	TGTGCCAGCAGTCTCACAGGGGGCCGTGGCTACACCTTC	CASSLTGGRGYTF
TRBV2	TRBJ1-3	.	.	TGTGCCAGCAGTGATGGGTCGGACAGCTCTGGAAACACCATATATTTT	CASSDGSDSSGNTIYF
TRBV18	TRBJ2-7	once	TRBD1	TGTGCCAGCTCACTCAGACAGGGCTACTACGAGCAGTACTTC	CASSLRQGYYEQYF
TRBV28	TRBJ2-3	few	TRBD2	TGTGCCAGCCCGGCCGGGAGGACCACAGATACGCAGTATTTT	CASPAGRTTDTQYF
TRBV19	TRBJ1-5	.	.	TGTGCCAGTAGGGCGGGGACCCATAGCAATCAGCCCCAGCATTTT	CASRAGTHSNQPQHF
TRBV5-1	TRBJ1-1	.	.	TGCGCCAGCGCACTGAGTCGGGGAGACACTGAAGCTTTCTTT	CASALSRGDTEAFF
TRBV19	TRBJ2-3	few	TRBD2	TGTGCCAGTGGAGAACTAGCGGGAGTGTCAGATACGCAGTATTTT	CASGELAGVSDTQYF
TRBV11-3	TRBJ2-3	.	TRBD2	TGTGCCAGCAGCTCCCCGAGACTAGCGGGAGGCCCTAGCACAGATACGCAGTATTTT	CASSSPRLAGGPSTDTQYF
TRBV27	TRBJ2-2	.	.	TGTGCCAGCGGCGCGGGCGGGGAGCTGTTTTTT	CASGAGGELFF
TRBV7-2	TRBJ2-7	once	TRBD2	TGTGCCAGCGGGGCGCGGGGGAGGGTCTACGAGCAGTACTTC	CASGARGRVYEQYF
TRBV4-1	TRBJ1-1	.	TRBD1	TGCGCCAGCAGCCATACGGGACAGCCTGAAGCTTTCTTT	CASSHTGQPEAFF
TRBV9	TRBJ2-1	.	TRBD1	TGTGCCAGCAGCGGAGAGGGACAGACGAACTACAATGAGCAGTTCTTC	CASSGEGQTNYNEQFF
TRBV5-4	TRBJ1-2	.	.	TGTGCCAGCAGCTTGGAGGGAGCCTATGGCTACACCTTC	CASSLEGAYGYTF
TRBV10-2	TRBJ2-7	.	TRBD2	TGCGCCAGCAGGGCTAGCGGGAGTAGACAAGGCGAGCAGTACTTC	CASRASGSRQGEQYF
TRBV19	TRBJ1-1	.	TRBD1	TGTGCCAGTAGTGGCCGGGACAGGGATACTGAAGCTTTCTTT	CASSGRDRDTEAFF
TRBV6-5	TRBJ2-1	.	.	TGTGCCAGCAGCCTCCTCAGTGGTGAGCAGTTCTTC	CASSLLSGEQFF
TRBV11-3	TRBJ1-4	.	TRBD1	TGTGCCAGCAGCTCCCGGGACAGCATTGAAAAACTGTTTTTT	CASSSRDSIEKLFF
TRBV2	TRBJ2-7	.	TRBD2	TGTGCCAGCAGTGAGAGGGCTAGCGGGAACTACGAGCAGTACTTC	CASSERASGNYEQYF
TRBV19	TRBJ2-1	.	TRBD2	TGTGCCAGTAGTCCCGGACTAGCGGGGGCTAATGAGCAGTTCTTC	CASSPGLAGANEQFF